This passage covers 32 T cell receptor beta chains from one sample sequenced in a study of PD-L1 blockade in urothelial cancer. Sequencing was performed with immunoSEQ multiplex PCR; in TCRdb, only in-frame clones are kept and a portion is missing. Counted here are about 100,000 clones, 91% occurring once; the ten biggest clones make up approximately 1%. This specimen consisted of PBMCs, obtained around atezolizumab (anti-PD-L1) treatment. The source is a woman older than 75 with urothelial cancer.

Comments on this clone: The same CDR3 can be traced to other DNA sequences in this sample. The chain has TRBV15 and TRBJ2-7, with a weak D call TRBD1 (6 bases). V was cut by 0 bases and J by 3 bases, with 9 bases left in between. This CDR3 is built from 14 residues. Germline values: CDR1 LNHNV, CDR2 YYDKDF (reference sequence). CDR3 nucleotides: TGTGCCACCAGCAGAGATAGGACAGACTACGAGCAGTACTTC. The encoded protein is CATSRDRTDYEQYF. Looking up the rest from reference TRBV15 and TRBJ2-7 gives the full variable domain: DAMVIQNPRYQVTQFGKPVTLSCSQTLNHNVMYWYQQKSSQAPKLLFHYYDKDFNNEADTPDNFQSRRPNTSFCFLDIRSPGLGDTAMYLCATSRDRTDYEQYFGPGTRLTVT.

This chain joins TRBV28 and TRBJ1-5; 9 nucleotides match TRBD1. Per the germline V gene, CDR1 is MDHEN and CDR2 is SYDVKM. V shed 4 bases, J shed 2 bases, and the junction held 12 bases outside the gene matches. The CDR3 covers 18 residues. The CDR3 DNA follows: TGTGCCAGCAGTTCAGCCACAGGGGGCTTAGTTGGCAATCAGCCCCAGCATTTT. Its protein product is CASSSATGGLVGNQPQHF. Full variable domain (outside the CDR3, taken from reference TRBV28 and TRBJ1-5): DVKVTQSSRYLVKRTGEKVFLECVQDMDHENMFWYRQDPGLGLRLIYFSYDVKMKEKGDIPEGYSVSREKKERFSLILESASTNQTSMYLCASSSATGGLVGNQPQHFGDGTRLSIL.

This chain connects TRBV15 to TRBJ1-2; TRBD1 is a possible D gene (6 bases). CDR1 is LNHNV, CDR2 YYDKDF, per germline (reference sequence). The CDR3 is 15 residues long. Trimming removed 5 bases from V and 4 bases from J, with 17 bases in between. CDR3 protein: CATSGKDRIGYGYTF. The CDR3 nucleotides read TGTGCCACCAGCGGTAAGGACAGAATTGGCTATGGCTACACCTTC. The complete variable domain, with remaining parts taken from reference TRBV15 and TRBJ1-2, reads DAMVIQNPRYQVTQFGKPVTLSCSQTLNHNVMYWYQQKSSQAPKLLFHYYDKDFNNEADTPDNFQSRRPNTSFCFLDIRSPGLGDTAMYLCATSGKDRIGYGYTFGSGTRLTVV.

The CDR3 reads CASSLSGSWVDEQFF. The DNA for the CDR3 is TGTGCCAGCAGCTTGAGCGGGAGTTGGGTCGATGAGCAGTTCTTC. The rearrangement joins TRBV7-2 to TRBJ2-1; 8 bases are a match to TRBD2. This CDR3 is 15 amino acids long. The trim removed 3 bases at V and 8 bases at J, leaving 9 bases unmatched. The germline CDR1 and CDR2 sequences are SGHTA and FQGNSA. The full variable domain, completed using reference TRBV7-2 and TRBJ2-1, is GAGVSQSPSNKVTEKGKDVELRCDPISGHTALYWYRQSLGQGLEFLIYFQGNSAPDKSGLPSDRFSAERTGGSVSTLTIQRTQQEDSAVYLCASSLSGSWVDEQFFGPGTRLTVL.

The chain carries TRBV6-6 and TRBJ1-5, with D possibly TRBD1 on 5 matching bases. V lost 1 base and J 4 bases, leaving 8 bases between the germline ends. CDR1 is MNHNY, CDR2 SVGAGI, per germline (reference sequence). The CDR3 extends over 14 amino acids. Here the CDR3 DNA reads TGTGCCAGCAGTTACTTACAGGCAAATCAGCCCCAGCATTTT. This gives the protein CASSYLQANQPQHF.

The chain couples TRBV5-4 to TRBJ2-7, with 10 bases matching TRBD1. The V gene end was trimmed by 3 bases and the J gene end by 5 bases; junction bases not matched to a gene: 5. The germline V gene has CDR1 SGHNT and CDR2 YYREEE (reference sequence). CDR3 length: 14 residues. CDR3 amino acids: CASSSGTGEHEQYF. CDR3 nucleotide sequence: TGTGCCAGCAGCTCCGGGACAGGGGAACACGAGCAGTACTTC. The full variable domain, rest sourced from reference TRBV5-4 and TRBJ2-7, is ETGVTQSPTHLIKTRGQQVTLRCSSQSGHNTVSWYQQALGQGPQFIFQYYREEENGRGNFPPRFSGLQFPNYSSELNVNALELDDSALYLCASSSGTGEHEQYFGPGTRLTVT.

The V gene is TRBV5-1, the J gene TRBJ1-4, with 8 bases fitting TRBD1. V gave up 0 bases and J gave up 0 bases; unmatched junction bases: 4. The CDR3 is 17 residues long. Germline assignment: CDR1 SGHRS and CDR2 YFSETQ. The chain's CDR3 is CASSLGTGTATNEKLFF. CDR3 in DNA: TGCGCCAGCAGCTTGGGGACAGGGACTGCAACTAATGAAAAACTGTTTTTT.

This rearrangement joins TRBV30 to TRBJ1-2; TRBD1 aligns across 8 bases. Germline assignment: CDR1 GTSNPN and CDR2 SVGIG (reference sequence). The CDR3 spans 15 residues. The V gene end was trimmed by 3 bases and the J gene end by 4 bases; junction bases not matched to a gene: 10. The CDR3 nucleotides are TGTGCCTGGAGCGACCAGGCAGGGGGCGGCTATGGCTACACCTTC. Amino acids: CAWSDQAGGGYGYTF. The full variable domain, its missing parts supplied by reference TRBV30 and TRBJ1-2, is SQTIHQWPATLVQPVGSPLSLECTVEGTSNPNLYWYRQAAGRGLQLLFYSVGIGQISSEVPQNLSASRPQDRQFILSSKKLLLSDSGFYLCAWSDQAGGGYGYTFGSGTRLTVV.

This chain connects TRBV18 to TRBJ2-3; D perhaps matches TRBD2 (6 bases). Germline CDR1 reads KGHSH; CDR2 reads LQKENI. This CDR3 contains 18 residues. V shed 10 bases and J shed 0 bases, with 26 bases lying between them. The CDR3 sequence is CATFGERERKSSTDTQYF. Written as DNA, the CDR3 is TGTGCCACCTTTGGTGAACGGGAGAGAAAATCTAGCACAGATACGCAGTATTTT. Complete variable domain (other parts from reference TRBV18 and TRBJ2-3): NAGVMQNPRHLVRRRGQEARLRCSPMKGHSHVYWYRQLPEEGLKFMVYLQKENIIDESGMPKERFSAEFPKEGPSILRIQQVVRGDSAAYFCATFGERERKSSTDTQYFGPGTRLTVL.

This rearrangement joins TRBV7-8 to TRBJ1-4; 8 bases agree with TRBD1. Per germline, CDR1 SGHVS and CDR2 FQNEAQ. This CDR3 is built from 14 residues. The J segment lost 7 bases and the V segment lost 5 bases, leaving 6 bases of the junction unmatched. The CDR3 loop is CASSRRTGFEKLFF. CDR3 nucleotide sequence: TGTGCCAGCAGCCGCAGGACAGGGTTTGAAAAACTGTTTTTT. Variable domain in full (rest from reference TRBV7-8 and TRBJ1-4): GAGVSQSPRYKVAKRGQDVALRCDPISGHVSLFWYQQALGQGPEFLTYFQNEAQLDKSGLPSDRFFAERPEGSVSTLKIQRTQQEDSAVYLCASSRRTGFEKLFFGSGTQLSVL.

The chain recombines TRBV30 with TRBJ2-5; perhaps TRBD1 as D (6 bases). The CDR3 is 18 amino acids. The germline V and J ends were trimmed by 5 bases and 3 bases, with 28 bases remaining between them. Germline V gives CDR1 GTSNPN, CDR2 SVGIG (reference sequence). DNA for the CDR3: TGTGCCTGGTCGGGTCTCCGTGGGACATCGGTATTTAAAGAGACCCAGTACTTC. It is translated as CAWSGLRGTSVFKETQYF.

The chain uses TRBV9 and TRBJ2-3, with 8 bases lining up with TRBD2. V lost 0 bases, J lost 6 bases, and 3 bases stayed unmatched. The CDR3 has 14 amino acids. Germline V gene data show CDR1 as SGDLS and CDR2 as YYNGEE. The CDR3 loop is CASSVGGLGDTQYF. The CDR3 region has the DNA TGTGCCAGCAGCGTAGGGGGACTAGGGGATACGCAGTATTTT.

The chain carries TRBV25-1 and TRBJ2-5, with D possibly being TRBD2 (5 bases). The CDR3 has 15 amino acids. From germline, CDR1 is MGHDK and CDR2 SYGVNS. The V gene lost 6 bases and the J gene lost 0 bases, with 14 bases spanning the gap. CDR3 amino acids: CASRAKAADQETQYF. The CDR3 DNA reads TGTGCCAGCAGAGCCAAAGCGGCCGACCAAGAGACCCAGTACTTC.

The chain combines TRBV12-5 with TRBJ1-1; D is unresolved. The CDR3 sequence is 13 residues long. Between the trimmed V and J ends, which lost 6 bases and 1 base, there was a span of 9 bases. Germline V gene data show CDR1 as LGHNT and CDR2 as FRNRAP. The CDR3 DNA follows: TGTGCTAGTGGCCGCGGTGGGAACACTGAAGCTTTCTTT. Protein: CASGRGGNTEAFF.

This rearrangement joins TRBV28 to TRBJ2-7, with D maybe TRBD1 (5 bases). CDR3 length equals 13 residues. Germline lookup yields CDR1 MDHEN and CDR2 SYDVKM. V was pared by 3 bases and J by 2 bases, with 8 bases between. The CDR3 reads CASSFRVPYEQYF. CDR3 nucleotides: TGTGCCAGCAGTTTCAGGGTACCCTACGAGCAGTACTTC.

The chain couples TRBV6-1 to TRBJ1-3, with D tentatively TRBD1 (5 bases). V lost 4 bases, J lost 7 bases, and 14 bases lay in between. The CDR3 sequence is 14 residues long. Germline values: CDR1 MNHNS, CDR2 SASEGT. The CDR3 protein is CASSVRGEGNTIYF. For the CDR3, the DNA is TGTGCCAGCAGTGTCCGGGGGGAGGGCAACACCATATATTTT.

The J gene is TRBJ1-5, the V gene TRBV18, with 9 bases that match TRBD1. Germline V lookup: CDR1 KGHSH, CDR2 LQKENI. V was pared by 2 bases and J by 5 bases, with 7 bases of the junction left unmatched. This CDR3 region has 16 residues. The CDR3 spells CASSPSARDRDQPQHF. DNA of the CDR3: TGTGCCAGCTCACCATCGGCCCGGGACAGGGATCAGCCCCAGCATTTT.

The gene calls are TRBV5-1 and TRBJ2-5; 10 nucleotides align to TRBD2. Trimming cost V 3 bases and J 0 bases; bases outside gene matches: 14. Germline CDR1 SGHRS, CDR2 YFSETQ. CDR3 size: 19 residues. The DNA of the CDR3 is TGCGCCAGCAGCTCTACAGGGGTCGAACTAGCGGGGAACCAAGAGACCCAGTACTTC. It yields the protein CASSSTGVELAGNQETQYF.

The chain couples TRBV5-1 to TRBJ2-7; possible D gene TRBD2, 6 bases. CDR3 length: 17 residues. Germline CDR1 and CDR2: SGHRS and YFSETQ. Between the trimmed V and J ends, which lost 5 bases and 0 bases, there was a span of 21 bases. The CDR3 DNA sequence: TGCGCCAGCAGTTTGCCTGAGGATCGCGGGAACTCCTACGAGCAGTACTTC. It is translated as CASSLPEDRGNSYEQYF. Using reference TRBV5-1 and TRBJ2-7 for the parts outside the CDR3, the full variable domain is KAGVTQTPRYLIKTRGQQVTLSCSPISGHRSVSWYQQTPGQGLQFLFEYFSETQRNKGNFPGRFSGRQFSNSRSEMNVSTLELGDSALYLCASSLPEDRGNSYEQYFGPGTRLTVT.

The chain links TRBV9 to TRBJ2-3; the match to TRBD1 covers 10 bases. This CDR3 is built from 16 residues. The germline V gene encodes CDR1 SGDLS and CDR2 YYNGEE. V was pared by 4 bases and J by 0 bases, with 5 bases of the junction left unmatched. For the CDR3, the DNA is TGTGCCAGCAGCTCAGGGACAGGGGCTAGCACAGATACGCAGTATTTT. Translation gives CASSSGTGASTDTQYF.

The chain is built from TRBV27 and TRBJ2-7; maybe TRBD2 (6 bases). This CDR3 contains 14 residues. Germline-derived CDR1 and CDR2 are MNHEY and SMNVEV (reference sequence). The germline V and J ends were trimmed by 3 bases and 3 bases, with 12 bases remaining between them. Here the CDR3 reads CASSFRDGGYEQYF. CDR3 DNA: TGTGCCAGCAGTTTCCGGGACGGGGGCTACGAGCAGTACTTC.

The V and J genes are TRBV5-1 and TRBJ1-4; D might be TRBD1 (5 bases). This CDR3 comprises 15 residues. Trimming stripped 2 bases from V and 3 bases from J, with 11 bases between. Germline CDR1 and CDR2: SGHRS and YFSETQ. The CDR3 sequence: CASSFRRGPNEKLFF. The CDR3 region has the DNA TGCGCCAGCAGCTTTCGGAGGGGACCTAATGAAAAACTGTTTTTT. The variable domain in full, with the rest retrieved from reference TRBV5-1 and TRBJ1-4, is KAGVTQTPRYLIKTRGQQVTLSCSPISGHRSVSWYQQTPGQGLQFLFEYFSETQRNKGNFPGRFSGRQFSNSRSEMNVSTLELGDSALYLCASSFRRGPNEKLFFGSGTQLSVL.

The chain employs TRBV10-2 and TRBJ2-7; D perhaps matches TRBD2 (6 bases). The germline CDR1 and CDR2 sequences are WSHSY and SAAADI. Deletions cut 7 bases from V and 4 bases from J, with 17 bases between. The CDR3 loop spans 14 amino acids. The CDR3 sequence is CASTKDGRLYEQYF. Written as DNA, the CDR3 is TGCGCCAGCACCAAGGACGGGAGACTTTACGAGCAGTACTTC.

CDR3 sequence: CASSLGGSGANVLTF. DNA of the CDR3: TGTGCCAGCAGCTTGGGGGGGTCTGGGGCCAACGTCCTGACTTTC. The chain carries TRBV7-9 and TRBJ2-6, with 7 bases fitting TRBD2. The CDR3 contains 15 residues. The germline CDR1 and CDR2 sequences are SEHNR and FQNEAQ (reference sequence). Losses at the gene ends were 3 bases for V and 1 base for J; bases not matched to a gene: 0.

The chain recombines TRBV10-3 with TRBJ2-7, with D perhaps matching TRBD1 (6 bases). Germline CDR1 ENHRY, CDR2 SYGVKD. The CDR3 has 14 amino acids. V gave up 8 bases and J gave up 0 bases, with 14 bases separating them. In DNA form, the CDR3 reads TGTGCCATCCAGGGGTCTGGGACCTCCTACGAGCAGTACTTC. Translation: CAIQGSGTSYEQYF.

CDR3 nucleotide sequence: TGTGCCAGCAGTACAGCGGGTGGGATATACGAGCAGTACTTC. Its translation is CASSTAGGIYEQYF. The chain has TRBV2 and TRBJ2-7; D is perhaps TRBD2 (6 bases). V lost 5 bases, J lost 4 bases, and 15 bases lay in between. CDR1 is SNHLY, CDR2 FYNNEI, per germline. CDR3 length: 14 residues.

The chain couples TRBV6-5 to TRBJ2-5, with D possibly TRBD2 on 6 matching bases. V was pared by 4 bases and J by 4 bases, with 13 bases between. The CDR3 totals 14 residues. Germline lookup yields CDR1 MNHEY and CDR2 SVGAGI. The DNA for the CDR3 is TGTGCCAGCAGTTGGCGAAGGAGGGGAGAGACCCAGTACTTC. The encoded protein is CASSWRRRGETQYF.

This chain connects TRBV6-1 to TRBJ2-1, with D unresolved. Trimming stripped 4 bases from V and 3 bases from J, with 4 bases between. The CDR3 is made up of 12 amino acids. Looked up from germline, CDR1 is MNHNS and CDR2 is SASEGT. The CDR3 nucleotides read TGTGCCAGCAGTGGGCACTACAATGAGCAGTTCTTC. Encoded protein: CASSGHYNEQFF.

The CDR3: CASSLTQAGGSSYEQYF. The CDR3 nucleotides read TGTGCCAGCAGCCTAACCCAAGCGGGAGGTAGCTCCTACGAGCAGTACTTC. The rearrangement links TRBV7-2 to TRBJ2-7; 9 nucleotides match TRBD2. Germline V gene sequence: CDR1 SGHTA, CDR2 FQGNSA. The CDR3 has 17 amino acids. V lost 5 bases, J lost 0 bases, and 11 bases stayed unmatched.

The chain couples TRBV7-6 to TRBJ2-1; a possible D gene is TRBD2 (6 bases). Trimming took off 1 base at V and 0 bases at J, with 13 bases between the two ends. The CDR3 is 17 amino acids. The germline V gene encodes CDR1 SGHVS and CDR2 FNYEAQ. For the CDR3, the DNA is TGTGCCAGCAGCTTAGTCCCGGACGGGAGCTCCTACAATGAGCAGTTCTTC. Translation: CASSLVPDGSSYNEQFF.

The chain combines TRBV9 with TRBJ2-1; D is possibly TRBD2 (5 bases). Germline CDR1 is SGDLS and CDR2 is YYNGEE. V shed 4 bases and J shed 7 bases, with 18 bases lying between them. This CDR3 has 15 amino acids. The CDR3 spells CASSKRSEGRNEQFF. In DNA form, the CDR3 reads TGTGCCAGCAGCAAGCGGAGCGAAGGTAGGAATGAGCAGTTCTTC.

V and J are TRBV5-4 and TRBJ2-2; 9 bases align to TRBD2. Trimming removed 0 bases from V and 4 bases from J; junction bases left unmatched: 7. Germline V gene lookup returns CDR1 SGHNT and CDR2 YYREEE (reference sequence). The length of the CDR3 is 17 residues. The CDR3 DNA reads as TGTGCCAGCAGCTTGGTCGGCGGGAGGGGTCGCACCGGGGAGCTGTTTTTT. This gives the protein CASSLVGGRGRTGELFF.